This TCR beta chain was identified in a study of TIL therapy for anti-PD-1-resistant metastatic lung cancer. Study information: Most patients had lung adenocarcinoma; a handful of tumors were EGFR-mutant, two ALK-rearranged; half smoked currently or formerly. By whole-exome sequencing, median non-synonymous tumor mutation burden was under 1.9 mutations per megabase.

Regarding time point: pre-treatment sample, taken before nivolumab and TIL therapy. Patients were adults with stage 4 NSCLC. There are 13 residues in the CDR3. The V gene's germline CDR1 is LNHDA and CDR2 SQIVND (reference sequence). V shed 7 bases and J shed 7 bases, with 14 bases lying between them. Turning to this clone: At the DNA level, this CDR3 is encoded by other sequences in the same sample as well.

The immunoSEQ assay was v3. Survey-level samples got 2 million to 2.5 million read pairs; deep-level samples got about 5-6.5 million. The method was immunoSEQ multiplex PCR; TCRdb's version includes in-frame clones alone and lacks a portion of them. This table has 60,000 or so clones, around 69% appearing once. The chain has TRBV19 and TRBJ1-5, with D possibly being TRBD1 (5 bases). The source is a person between 25 and 80 years old with non-small cell lung cancer. Specimen: blood, collected at baseline. This CDR3 is CASTQGLGQPQHF. CDR3 nucleotides: TGTGCCAGTACCCAGGGTCTCGGGCAGCCCCAGCATTTT.